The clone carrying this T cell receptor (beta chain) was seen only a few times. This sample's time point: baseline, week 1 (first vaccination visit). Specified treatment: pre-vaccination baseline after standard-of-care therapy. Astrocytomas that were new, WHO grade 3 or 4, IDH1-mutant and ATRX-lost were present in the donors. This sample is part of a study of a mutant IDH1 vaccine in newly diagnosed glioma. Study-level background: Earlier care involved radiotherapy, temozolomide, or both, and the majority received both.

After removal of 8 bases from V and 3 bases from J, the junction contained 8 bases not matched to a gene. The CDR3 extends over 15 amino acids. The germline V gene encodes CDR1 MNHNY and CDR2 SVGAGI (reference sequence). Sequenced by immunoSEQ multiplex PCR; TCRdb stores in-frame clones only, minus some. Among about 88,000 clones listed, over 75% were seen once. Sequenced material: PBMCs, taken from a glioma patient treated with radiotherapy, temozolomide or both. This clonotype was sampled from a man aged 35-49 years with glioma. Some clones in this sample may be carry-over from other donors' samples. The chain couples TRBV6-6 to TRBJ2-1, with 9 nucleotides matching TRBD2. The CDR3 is CASFRASGIYNEQFF. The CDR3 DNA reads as TGTGCCAGCTTTCGGGCTAGCGGGATCTACAATGAGCAGTTCTTC.